The next 26 T cell receptor beta chains were all read from a single sample in a study of OX40 agonist ivuxolimab in advanced cancers. Receptor amplification or capture employed the immunoSEQ multiplex PCR assay. TCRdb re-hosts the immuneACCESS table, in-frame sequences only. Its copies lack some clones; in the studies checked, an unresolved V gene accounts for under half of them, and the cause for the rest is not known. The table for this sample lists about 100,000 clones; 84% of them were counted only once. The ten largest account for around 5% of the sample. The sequences come from CD4+ or CD8+ T cells sorted from blood, collected in a trial of the OX40 agonist ivuxolimab. The source is an adult with an advanced solid tumor such as melanoma, head and neck, liver or kidney cancer.

The V and J genes are TRBV15 and TRBJ2-7; TRBD2 aligns across 9 bases. Trimming cost V 0 bases and J 4 bases; bases outside gene matches: 7. The CDR3 extends over 16 amino acids. The V gene's germline CDR1 is LNHNV and CDR2 YYDKDF (reference sequence). The CDR3 region is CATSRDLGLAPYEQYF. The CDR3 nucleotides read TGTGCCACCAGCAGAGATCTTGGACTAGCGCCGTACGAGCAGTACTTC.

The chain links TRBV29-1 to TRBJ1-4; D is ambiguous. The CDR3 has 13 amino acids. CDR1 and CDR2 (germline): SQVTM, ANQGSEA. Between the trimmed V and J ends, which lost 7 bases and 0 bases, there was a span of 9 bases. In DNA form, the CDR3 reads TGCAGCGCTCGCCAAACAACTAATGAAAAACTGTTTTTT. It yields the protein CSARQTTNEKLFF.

As DNA, the CDR3 is TGTGCCAGAAGCCGTGACAGCTACGAGCAGTACTTC. Translating it yields CARSRDSYEQYF. The rearrangement links TRBV5-3 to TRBJ2-7; a weak D match, TRBD1 (5 bases). TRBV5-3 is an open reading frame whose function is uncertain. V was trimmed by 4 bases and J by 3 bases, leaving 8 bases between them. The CDR3 has 12 residues.

The chain joins TRBV27 to TRBJ2-7; 10 positions match TRBD2. Germline CDR1 and CDR2: MNHEY and SMNVEV (reference sequence). The CDR3 is 15 amino acids. Germline trimming cut 5 bases from V and 3 bases from J; bases unmatched to any gene: 7. In nucleotides, the CDR3 is TGTGCCAGCAGTCCTCATCCTAGCGGGGGCTACGAGCAGTACTTC. Translation gives CASSPHPSGGYEQYF.

This clone was seen more than once but under ten times. The J gene is TRBJ1-5, the V gene TRBV7-9, with TRBD1 matching over 8 bases. The trim removed 5 bases at V and 7 bases at J, leaving 4 bases unmatched. Germline-derived CDR1 and CDR2 are SEHNR and FQNEAQ (reference sequence). CDR3 length: 13 residues. CDR3 amino acids: CASSPGGAQPQHF. The CDR3 DNA is TGTGCCAGCAGCCCAGGGGGCGCCCAGCCCCAGCATTTT.

This chain links TRBV19 with TRBJ1-5; D perhaps matches TRBD1 (5 bases). Trimming took off 5 bases at V and 4 bases at J, with 15 bases between the two ends. The germline CDR1 and CDR2 sequences are LNHDA and SQIVND (reference sequence). CDR3 length: 15 residues. CDR3 amino acids: CASSVRDASNQPQHF. The CDR3 coding sequence is TGTGCCAGTAGTGTTCGGGACGCCTCTAATCAGCCCCAGCATTTT.

This chain uses TRBV19 with TRBJ2-1; D is unclear. CDR1 is LNHDA, CDR2 SQIVND, per germline (reference sequence). V shed 3 bases and J shed 9 bases, with 15 bases lying between them. The CDR3 is 14 amino acids. Here the CDR3 DNA reads TGTGCCAGTAGTATCGCGGCAGGTTTTGGTGAGCAGTTCTTC. This codes for CASSIAAGFGEQFF.

This chain links TRBV6-1 with TRBJ2-1; D might be TRBD2 (6 bases). CDR1 MNHNS and CDR2 SASEGT come from the germline V gene. This CDR3 has 14 amino acids. Trimming shortened V by 3 bases and J by 6 bases, and 12 bases separated the two germline ends. The CDR3 DNA reads TGTGCCAGCAGTGATGGTAGCGGAATCAATGAGCAGTTCTTC. Translating gives CASSDGSGINEQFF.

The V gene is TRBV6-5, the J gene TRBJ1-5, with 8 bases identical to TRBD1. The CDR3 sequence is 15 residues long. Germline trimming cut 4 bases from V and 9 bases from J; bases unmatched to any gene: 11. CDR1 is MNHEY, CDR2 SVGAGI, per germline. CDR3 sequence: CASSSSDRVGRPQHF. The CDR3 DNA reads TGTGCCAGCAGTTCCTCGGACAGGGTGGGTCGGCCCCAGCATTTT.

V usage is TRBV6-5 and J usage is TRBJ2-1; TRBD1 aligns across 7 bases. The CDR3 length is 14 residues. Trimming removed 7 bases from V and 8 bases from J; junction bases left unmatched: 11. Looked up from germline, CDR1 is MNHEY and CDR2 is SVGAGI. The CDR3 region is CASTSTGTIDEQFF. The CDR3 DNA reads TGTGCCAGCACCTCGACAGGGACCATTGATGAGCAGTTCTTC.

This rearrangement joins TRBV6-1 to TRBJ2-7; TRBD1 or TRBD2 may be the D gene (5 bases each). This CDR3 comprises 15 residues. Trimming took off 4 bases at V and 0 bases at J, with 13 bases between the two ends. The germline V gene encodes CDR1 MNHNS and CDR2 SASEGT. The DNA of the CDR3 is TGTGCCAGCAGTGGTTGGGACGACAGCTCCTACGAGCAGTACTTC. Translation: CASSGWDDSSYEQYF.

This chain uses TRBV7-2 with TRBJ2-2; a possible D gene is TRBD2 (6 bases). The CDR3 has 16 amino acids. The germline V gene has CDR1 SGHTA and CDR2 FQGNSA. V was shortened by 1 base and J by 6 bases, with 15 bases between the two germline ends. The DNA of the CDR3 is TGTGCCAGCAGCTTAGGTACTAGCACCCTGTCCGGGGAGCTGTTTTTT. It translates to CASSLGTSTLSGELFF.

This sequence joins TRBV9 and TRBJ2-1; possible D gene TRBD1, 5 bases. Germline V CDR1 and CDR2: SGDLS, YYNGEE. The V end lost 5 bases, the J end lost 9 bases, and 15 bases lay between the germline ends. CDR3 size: 13 residues. The CDR3 sequence: CASSSTGLAEQFF. The DNA of the CDR3 is TGTGCCAGCAGTTCCACAGGCCTGGCTGAGCAGTTCTTC. Drawing the rest from reference TRBV9 and TRBJ2-1, the complete variable domain is DSGVTQTPKHLITATGQRVTLRCSPRSGDLSVYWYQQSLDQGLQFLIQYYNGEERAKGNILERFSAQQFPDLHSELNLSSLELGDSALYFCASSSTGLAEQFFGPGTRLTVL.

Comments on this clone: Additional DNA sequences in this sample encode the identical CDR3. The chain carries TRBV19 and TRBJ1-1; unclear D gene. Per the germline V gene, CDR1 is LNHDA and CDR2 is SQIVND (reference sequence). The CDR3 is made up of 14 amino acids. The ends were cut back, 3 bases at V and 1 base at J, with 9 bases in the middle. CDR3 loop: CASSIGVGNTEAFF. As DNA, the CDR3 is TGTGCCAGTAGTATTGGGGTAGGGAACACTGAAGCTTTCTTT.

The chain combines TRBV7-2 with TRBJ2-7, with TRBD1 matching 7 bases. From germline, CDR1 is SGHTA and CDR2 FQGNSA. The CDR3 extends over 13 amino acids. The trim removed 5 bases at V and 3 bases at J, leaving 4 bases unmatched. The CDR3 DNA sequence: TGTGCCAGCAGCCCGGGACAGAGCTACGAGCAGTACTTC. This sequence encodes CASSPGQSYEQYF.

This chain connects TRBV19 to TRBJ2-3; D gene uncertain. V was trimmed by 5 bases and J by 2 bases, leaving 14 bases between them. The CDR3 contains 15 residues. CDR1 and CDR2 from the germline V gene are LNHDA and SQIVND (reference sequence). CDR3 in DNA: TGTGCCAGTAGTTTAGCTGATAGGGCCACAGATACGCAGTATTTT. Translating gives CASSLADRATDTQYF.

This chain links TRBV5-4 with TRBJ1-6, with TRBD1 identical over 7 bases. Germline CDR1 reads SGHNT; CDR2 reads YYREEE (reference sequence). Trimming cost V 4 bases and J 10 bases; bases outside gene matches: 8. The CDR3 covers 14 residues. The CDR3 loop reads CASSRDREDSPLHF. The CDR3, as DNA: TGTGCCAGCAGCCGCGACAGGGAGGACTCACCCCTCCACTTT.

The chain recombines TRBV7-9 with TRBJ2-1; TRBD2 matches 8 bases. CDR3 size: 14 residues. Germline V lookup: CDR1 SEHNR, CDR2 FQNEAQ (reference sequence). J was trimmed by 6 bases and V by 5 bases; bases with no gene match: 6. CDR3 loop: CASSPGTSSNEQFF. The DNA for the CDR3 is TGTGCCAGCAGCCCCGGGACTAGTAGCAATGAGCAGTTCTTC.

The V and J genes are TRBV27 and TRBJ2-3, with TRBD1 as a possible D gene (5 bases). Trimming shortened V by 6 bases and J by 4 bases, and 14 bases separated the two germline ends. The CDR3 loop spans 14 amino acids. Germline CDR1 and CDR2: MNHEY and SMNVEV (reference sequence). As DNA, the CDR3 is TGTGCCAGCAGAACCTCTTGGGGCGCAGATACGCAGTATTTT. It encodes CASRTSWGADTQYF.

The J gene is TRBJ2-6, the V gene TRBV7-9; D remains ambiguous. The CDR3 extends over 16 amino acids. Looked up from germline, CDR1 is SEHNR and CDR2 is FQNEAQ (reference sequence). Trimming pared 3 bases from V and 1 base from J, leaving 10 bases between. The CDR3 reads CASSFAGLSGANVLTF. The CDR3 DNA is TGTGCCAGCAGCTTCGCCGGCTTGTCTGGGGCCAACGTCCTGACTTTC. Full variable domain (remainder filled in from reference TRBV7-9 and TRBJ2-6): DTGVSQNPRHKITKRGQNVTFRCDPISEHNRLYWYRQTLGQGPEFLTYFQNEAQLEKSRLLSDRFSAERPKGSFSTLEIQRTEQGDSAMYLCASSFAGLSGANVLTFGAGSRLTVL.

The table lists this clone with a few counts. The J gene is TRBJ2-4, the V gene TRBV18; no clear D gene. V lost 2 bases and J 0 bases, leaving 8 bases between the germline ends. Germline loops: CDR1 KGHSH, CDR2 LQKENI. CDR3 length: 15 residues. The DNA of the CDR3 is TGTGCCAGCTCACCAGATTTGGGAGCCAAAAACATTCAGTACTTC. The encoded protein is CASSPDLGAKNIQYF.

This rearrangement joins TRBV9 to TRBJ2-1, with D unresolved. Looked up from germline, CDR1 is SGDLS and CDR2 is YYNGEE. This CDR3 comprises 16 residues. V was trimmed by 0 bases and J by 0 bases, leaving 10 bases between them. The CDR3 protein is CASSVGVRSSYNEQFF. The DNA of the CDR3 is TGTGCCAGCAGCGTAGGGGTCCGGAGCTCCTACAATGAGCAGTTCTTC.

This chain's CDR3 is CASSLGSDGTDTQYF. The CDR3 DNA sequence: TGTGCCAGCAGCTTAGGTAGCGACGGCACAGATACGCAGTATTTT. This rearrangement joins TRBV7-9 to TRBJ2-3; tentative D call: TRBD2 (5 bases). The CDR3 contains 15 residues. Germline CDR1 is SEHNR and CDR2 is FQNEAQ (reference sequence). V lost 1 base to trimming and J lost 1 base, with 9 bases between them.

This clone was seen just once. This sequence joins TRBV5-6 and TRBJ2-1; TRBD2 aligns across 10 bases. CDR1 SGHDT and CDR2 YYEEEE come from the germline V gene. This CDR3 contains 17 residues. Trimming cost V 1 base and J 1 base; bases outside gene matches: 5. The DNA of the CDR3 is TGTGCCAGCAGCTTGAGGACTAGCGGTTTTTCCTACAATGAGCAGTTCTTC. It yields the protein CASSLRTSGFSYNEQFF. Looking up the rest from reference TRBV5-6 and TRBJ2-1 gives the full variable domain: DAGVTQSPTHLIKTRGQQVTLRCSPKSGHDTVSWYQQALGQGPQFIFQYYEEEERQRGNFPDRFSGHQFPNYSSELNVNALLLGDSALYLCASSLRTSGFSYNEQFFGPGTRLTVL.

The chain links TRBV11-3 to TRBJ2-7, with D possibly being TRBD2 (6 bases). Trimming stripped 1 base from V and 2 bases from J, with 6 bases between. The germline CDR1 and CDR2 sequences are SGHNT and YENEEA. The CDR3 runs 13 residues. The CDR3 protein is CASSLGLAYEQYF. The DNA of the CDR3 is TGTGCCAGCAGCTTAGGACTAGCCTACGAGCAGTACTTC.

The gene calls are TRBV7-9 and TRBJ2-5; D is uncertain. The closer fit of TRBJ2-7 to the DNA end suggests the J call may be wrong. Germline assignment: CDR1 SEHNR and CDR2 FQNEAQ (reference sequence). The CDR3 is 11 residues long. The CDR3 loop is CASSTAYEQYF. The CDR3 DNA reads TGTGCCAGCAGTACCGCCTACGAGCAGTACTTC.